The sequence of this TCR beta chain was determined in a study of blood T cell repertoires in COVID-19. Looking at the study overall: Samples of COVID-19 (acute and convalescent) were obtained from the United States, Italy and Spain. The analysed material was cDNA or gDNA that came from T cells, B-cell-depleted T cells, or PBMCs.

Germline V gene data show CDR1 as SGHDT and CDR2 as YYEEEE. The CDR3 loop spans 15 amino acids. Trimming stripped 5 bases from V and 1 base from J, with 16 bases between. In the source study's methods: Amplifying reference gene primers gave estimates of nucleated cell counts. Profiled with immunoSEQ multiplex PCR; TCRdb holds only in-frame clones, not every one. V and J calls plus clone size are reproduced from that table; the DNA served to infer D and trimming. The repertoire includes about 190,000 clones, approximately 90% of them detected once, and 2.9% sits in the top ten. The TCR sequence derives from a woman aged 30 to 39 with active or convalescent COVID-19. The rearrangement uses TRBV5-6 and TRBJ2-7; D is perhaps TRBD1 (5 bases). The sample consisted of peripheral blood. In nucleotides, the CDR3 is TGTGCCAGCAGACTGCTCAGGACACCTTCCTACGAGCAGTACTTC. It specifies CASRLLRTPSYEQYF. Using reference TRBV5-6 and TRBJ2-7 for the parts outside the CDR3, the full variable domain is DAGVTQSPTHLIKTRGQQVTLRCSPKSGHDTVSWYQQALGQGPQFIFQYYEEEERQRGNFPDRFSGHQFPNYSSELNVNALLLGDSALYLCASRLLRTPSYEQYFGPGTRLTVT.